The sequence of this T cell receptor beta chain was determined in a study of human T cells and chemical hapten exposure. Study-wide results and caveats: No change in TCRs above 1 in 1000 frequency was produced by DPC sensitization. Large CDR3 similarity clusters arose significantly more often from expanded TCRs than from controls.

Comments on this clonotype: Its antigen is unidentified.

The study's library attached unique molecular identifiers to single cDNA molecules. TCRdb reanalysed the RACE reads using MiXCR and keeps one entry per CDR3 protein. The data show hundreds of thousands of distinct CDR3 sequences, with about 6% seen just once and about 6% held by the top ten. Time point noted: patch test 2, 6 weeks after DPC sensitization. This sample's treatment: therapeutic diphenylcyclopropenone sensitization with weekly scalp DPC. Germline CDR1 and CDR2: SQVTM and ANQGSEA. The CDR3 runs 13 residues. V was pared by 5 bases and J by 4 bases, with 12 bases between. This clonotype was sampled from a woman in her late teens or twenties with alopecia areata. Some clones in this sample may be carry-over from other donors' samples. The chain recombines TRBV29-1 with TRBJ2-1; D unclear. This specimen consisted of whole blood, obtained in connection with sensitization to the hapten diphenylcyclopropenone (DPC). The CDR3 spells CSVPRPTYNEQFF. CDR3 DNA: TGCAGCGTTCCCAGACCAACTTACAATGAGCAGTTCTTC.